The rows below give T cell receptor beta chains drawn from one sample of a study of PD-1 blockade in mismatch repair-deficient tumors. TCRdb keeps only in-frame clones here, not all; method: immunoSEQ multiplex PCR. Among 55,000 to 85,000 clones listed, 78% were seen once. This specimen was peripheral blood, taken 2 weeks after starting pembrolizumab. These receptors all come from an adult with mismatch repair-deficient cancer. CDR3s include the opening cysteine and the closing phenylalanine or tryptophan. Fields, in order: J gene, clone size, V gene, D gene, CDR3 protein, CDR3 DNA. D genes are given only for firm matches. Expanded clones get a size class; other rows say once, few or many, or leave the size out.

J gene: TRBJ1-5
clone size: -
V gene: TRBV6-6
D gene: -
CDR3 protein: CASGGRQRYSNQPQHF
CDR3 DNA: TGTGCCAGTGGCGGCAGGCAGAGGTATAGCAATCAGCCCCAGCATTTT

J gene: TRBJ2-7
clone size: -
V gene: TRBV7-2
D gene: TRBD2
CDR3 protein: CASSTLAGVNEQYF
CDR3 DNA: TGTGCCAGCAGCACCCTAGCGGGAGTTAACGAGCAGTACTTC

J gene: TRBJ2-7
clone size: few
V gene: TRBV2
D gene: -
CDR3 protein: CASTQDGSYEQYF
CDR3 DNA: TGTGCCAGCACTCAGGACGGTTCCTACGAGCAGTACTTC

J gene: TRBJ1-4
clone size: -
V gene: TRBV5-1
D gene: TRBD1
CDR3 protein: CASSQGTAAIPNEKLFF
CDR3 DNA: TGCGCCAGCAGCCAGGGGACAGCAGCCATCCCTAATGAAAAACTGTTTTTT

J gene: TRBJ2-5
clone size: -
V gene: TRBV4-2
D gene: -
CDR3 protein: CASSQVGGARQETQYF
CDR3 DNA: TGTGCCAGCAGCCAAGTGGGCGGGGCGCGGCAAGAGACCCAGTACTTC

J gene: TRBJ1-4
clone size: -
V gene: TRBV2
D gene: -
CDR3 protein: CASRADAAATNEKLFF
CDR3 DNA: TGTGCCAGCAGGGCCGACGCGGCTGCAACTAATGAAAAACTGTTTTTT

J gene: TRBJ2-5
clone size: few
V gene: TRBV27
D gene: TRBD1
CDR3 protein: CASSPGTGGAETQYF
CDR3 DNA: TGTGCCAGCAGTCCCGGGACAGGGGGCGCAGAGACCCAGTACTTC

J gene: TRBJ1-2
clone size: -
V gene: TRBV5-1
D gene: -
CDR3 protein: CASSSLPMDYGYTF
CDR3 DNA: TGCGCCAGCAGCTCCCTTCCTATGGACTATGGCTACACCTTC

J gene: TRBJ2-7
clone size: few
V gene: TRBV6-5
D gene: TRBD2
CDR3 protein: CASSYSAGEAYEQYF
CDR3 DNA: TGTGCCAGCAGTTACTCAGCGGGAGAGGCCTACGAGCAGTACTTC

J gene: TRBJ2-7
clone size: -
V gene: TRBV19
D gene: -
CDR3 protein: CASSPLDTYEQYF
CDR3 DNA: TGTGCCAGTAGTCCCCTTGACACTTACGAGCAGTACTTC

J gene: TRBJ1-5
clone size: -
V gene: TRBV6-1
D gene: -
CDR3 protein: CASSEWRDWGQPQHF
CDR3 DNA: TGTGCCAGCAGTGAATGGAGGGATTGGGGCCAGCCCCAGCATTTT

J gene: TRBJ1-1
clone size: -
V gene: TRBV4-1
D gene: -
CDR3 protein: CASSQELENTEAFF
CDR3 DNA: TGCGCCAGCAGCCAAGAGTTGGAGAACACTGAAGCTTTCTTT

J gene: TRBJ2-1
clone size: -
V gene: TRBV9
D gene: TRBD2
CDR3 protein: CASSPHPSGGRVF
CDR3 DNA: TGTGCCAGCAGCCCCCACCCCAGCGGGGGGCGCGTCTTC

J gene: TRBJ2-7
clone size: -
V gene: TRBV27
D gene: -
CDR3 protein: CASSFNTDPHTYEQYF
CDR3 DNA: TGTGCCAGCAGTTTCAATACAGACCCCCATACCTACGAGCAGTACTTC

J gene: TRBJ2-5
clone size: -
V gene: TRBV7-2
D gene: TRBD2
CDR3 protein: CASSSYGGTIKETQYF
CDR3 DNA: TGTGCCAGCAGCTCTTACGGGGGGACTATCAAAGAGACCCAGTACTTC

J gene: TRBJ2-1
clone size: -
V gene: TRBV4-1
D gene: -
CDR3 protein: CASSQDNYNEQFF
CDR3 DNA: TGCGCCAGCAGCCAAGACAACTACAATGAGCAGTTCTTC

J gene: TRBJ2-5
clone size: -
V gene: TRBV30
D gene: -
CDR3 protein: CAWSVQGLETQYF
CDR3 DNA: TGTGCCTGGAGTGTACAAGGTTTAGAGACCCAGTACTTC

J gene: TRBJ2-3
clone size: few
V gene: TRBV29-1
D gene: -
CDR3 protein: CSARAHTDTQYF
CDR3 DNA: TGCAGCGCCAGGGCACACACAGATACGCAGTATTTT

J gene: TRBJ1-1
clone size: -
V gene: TRBV10-1
D gene: TRBD1
CDR3 protein: CASSDSWTGLLGSEAFF
CDR3 DNA: TGCGCCAGCAGTGACTCATGGACAGGGCTGTTGGGCTCTGAAGCTTTCTTT

J gene: TRBJ1-5
clone size: -
V gene: TRBV4-3
D gene: -
CDR3 protein: CASSQDLGGEGPQHF
CDR3 DNA: TGCGCCAGCAGCCAAGATCTTGGCGGGGAGGGGCCCCAGCATTTT

J gene: TRBJ2-1
clone size: -
V gene: TRBV14
D gene: -
CDR3 protein: CASSHWGRAHNEQFF
CDR3 DNA: TGTGCCAGCAGCCACTGGGGCCGGGCCCACAATGAGCAGTTCTTC

J gene: TRBJ2-1
clone size: -
V gene: TRBV7-2
D gene: TRBD2
CDR3 protein: CASSFAGDAYNEQFF
CDR3 DNA: TGTGCCAGCAGCTTTGCGGGAGACGCCTACAATGAGCAGTTCTTC

J gene: TRBJ1-1
clone size: few
V gene: TRBV19
D gene: TRBD1
CDR3 protein: CASRSDRGDMNTEAFF
CDR3 DNA: TGTGCCAGTAGATCCGACAGGGGAGACATGAACACTGAAGCTTTCTTT

J gene: TRBJ1-4
clone size: -
V gene: TRBV18
D gene: TRBD1
CDR3 protein: CASSPPGQPEKLFF
CDR3 DNA: TGTGCCAGCTCACCACCGGGACAGCCTGAAAAACTGTTTTTT

J gene: TRBJ1-1
clone size: -
V gene: TRBV7-9
D gene: -
CDR3 protein: CASSLARPGWVNTEAFF
CDR3 DNA: TGTGCCAGCAGCTTAGCCAGGCCCGGTTGGGTGAACACTGAAGCTTTCTTT

J gene: TRBJ2-7
clone size: few
V gene: TRBV11-2
D gene: -
CDR3 protein: CASSSTPLGYEQYF
CDR3 DNA: TGTGCCAGCAGCTCCACACCCCTGGGTTACGAGCAGTACTTC

J gene: TRBJ1-1
clone size: -
V gene: TRBV5-1
D gene: -
CDR3 protein: CASSLQVLNTEAFF
CDR3 DNA: TGCGCCAGCAGCTTACAGGTTCTGAACACTGAAGCTTTCTTT

J gene: TRBJ2-7
clone size: -
V gene: TRBV6-1
D gene: -
CDR3 protein: CASSEMVPDSFPYEQYF
CDR3 DNA: TGTGCCAGCAGTGAAATGGTCCCGGACAGTTTCCCCTACGAGCAGTACTTC

J gene: TRBJ2-7
clone size: -
V gene: TRBV10-3
D gene: -
CDR3 protein: CAISYLAGGDEQYF
CDR3 DNA: TGTGCCATCAGTTATCTAGCCGGTGGGGACGAGCAGTACTTC

J gene: TRBJ2-6
clone size: few
V gene: TRBV4-1
D gene: TRBD1
CDR3 protein: CASSRDRAGANVLTF
CDR3 DNA: TGCGCCAGCAGCCGCGACAGGGCTGGGGCCAACGTCCTGACTTTC

J gene: TRBJ2-1
clone size: -
V gene: TRBV11-3
D gene: TRBD2
CDR3 protein: CASSFIRGSSYNEQFF
CDR3 DNA: TGTGCCAGCAGCTTTATCCGCGGGAGCTCCTACAATGAGCAGTTCTTC

J gene: TRBJ2-7
clone size: -
V gene: TRBV5-6
D gene: TRBD2
CDR3 protein: CASSFIGGSYEQYF
CDR3 DNA: TGTGCCAGCAGCTTTATAGGCGGGAGCTACGAGCAGTACTTC

J gene: TRBJ2-1
clone size: -
V gene: TRBV7-3
D gene: -
CDR3 protein: CASSFLQGNEQFF
CDR3 DNA: TGTGCCAGCAGCTTTTTACAGGGTAATGAGCAGTTCTTC

J gene: TRBJ1-1
clone size: -
V gene: TRBV5-4
D gene: -
CDR3 protein: CAITGGSRTEAFF
CDR3 DNA: TGTGCCATCACGGGGGGTTCCCGGACTGAAGCTTTCTTT

J gene: TRBJ2-2
clone size: -
V gene: TRBV19
D gene: -
CDR3 protein: CASSPLRGGTGNTGELFF
CDR3 DNA: TGTGCCAGTAGTCCCTTGAGGGGAGGGACAGGGAACACCGGGGAGCTGTTTTTT

J gene: TRBJ2-7
clone size: -
V gene: TRBV5-1
D gene: -
CDR3 protein: CASSLVSSIYEQYF
CDR3 DNA: TGCGCCAGCAGCTTGGTTTCATCTATCTACGAGCAGTACTTC

J gene: TRBJ2-1
clone size: -
V gene: TRBV19
D gene: -
CDR3 protein: CASSIGLGLDNEQFF
CDR3 DNA: TGTGCCAGTAGTATAGGACTAGGTCTCGACAATGAGCAGTTCTTC

J gene: TRBJ2-7
clone size: few
V gene: TRBV5-1
D gene: -
CDR3 protein: CASSLGYEQYF
CDR3 DNA: TGCGCCAGCAGCTTGGGCTACGAGCAGTACTTC

J gene: TRBJ2-3
clone size: -
V gene: TRBV7-9
D gene: TRBD2
CDR3 protein: CASSSGLAATDTQYF
CDR3 DNA: TGTGCCAGCAGCTCGGGACTAGCGGCTACAGATACGCAGTATTTT

J gene: TRBJ1-3
clone size: -
V gene: TRBV14
D gene: -
CDR3 protein: CASSQARGFGNTIYF
CDR3 DNA: TGTGCCAGCAGCCAAGCCCGAGGGTTCGGAAACACCATATATTTT

J gene: TRBJ2-7
clone size: -
V gene: TRBV30
D gene: TRBD2
CDR3 protein: CAWSVPAGINYEQYF
CDR3 DNA: TGTGCCTGGAGTGTACCAGCGGGAATAAACTACGAGCAGTACTTC